The rows below give T cell receptor beta chains drawn from one sample of a study of CD8 T cells in Susac syndrome. TCRdb re-analysed the immunoSEQ multiplex PCR reads in MiXCR, keeping a single row per CDR3 protein. This table has tens of thousands of distinct CDR3 sequences, under 95% appearing once. Sequencing was done on a sample of CD4+ T cells from PBMCs. These TCRs come from a human donor with Susac syndrome. Both conserved end residues are part of each CDR3. The D gene is left open where the match is weak. A row's size may be missing; if present it is once, few, many or a size class.

-	TRBV18	-	TRBJ2-6	CASSPLSGANVLTF	TGTGCCAGCTCACCCCTCTCTGGGGCCAACGTCCTGACTTTC
-	TRBV19	TRBD1	TRBJ1-5	CASKEDRGKSNQPQHF	TGTGCCAGTAAAGAGGACAGGGGAAAGAGCAATCAGCCCCAGCATTTT
-	TRBV3-1	-	TRBJ2-2	CASSHTGELFF	TGTGCCAGCAGCCACACCGGGGAGCTGTTTTTT
-	TRBV23-1	-	TRBJ2-7	CAIPPGGQYF	TGCGCCATCCCGCCCGGGGGGCAGTACTTC
few	TRBV5-4	-	TRBJ2-5	CASSLVLETQYF	TGTGCCAGCAGCTTGGTTCTGGAGACCCAGTACTTC
-	TRBV6-5	-	TRBJ1-1	CASSKKQLSEAFF	TGTGCCAGCAGCAAAAAACAACTATCTGAAGCTTTCTTT
-	TRBV25-1	-	TRBJ2-2	CASTTTENTGELFF	TGTGCCAGCACCACGACAGAAAACACCGGGGAGCTGTTTTTT
-	TRBV15	TRBD2	TRBJ2-1	CATSWGGDEQFF	TGTGCCACCAGCTGGGGGGGGGATGAGCAGTTCTTC
-	TRBV20-1	-	TRBJ2-5	CSARASQETQYF	TGCAGTGCTAGAGCTTCCCAAGAGACCCAGTACTTC
-	TRBV7-8	-	TRBJ1-1	CASSSQGRGTEAFF	TGTGCCAGCAGCTCACAGGGTAGAGGCACTGAAGCTTTCTTT
-	TRBV7-2	-	TRBJ2-7	CASSLVGAFQYAYEQYF	TGTGCCAGCAGCTTGGTAGGGGCCTTCCAGTATGCCTACGAGCAGTACTTC
-	TRBV12-3/TRBV12-4	TRBD2	TRBJ2-1	CASSFLAGRNEQFF	TGTGCCAGCAGTTTTCTAGCGGGTCGCAATGAGCAGTTCTTC
once	TRBV7-8	-	TRBJ2-7	CASSSYGRASDYEQYF	TGTGCCAGCAGCTCTTACGGGAGAGCCTCCGACTACGAGCAGTACTTC
-	TRBV6-6	-	TRBJ2-2	CASSYSGPGELFF	TGTGCCAGCAGTTACTCAGGGCCCGGGGAGCTGTTTTTT